Listed here are 31 T cell receptor beta chains from one sample, sequenced in a study of T cells in Graves' hyperthyroidism and ophthalmopathy. Authors of the study amplified TCR beta CDR3 regions from RNA transcripts. The study used the HTBI primer set for a first-round RT-PCR of the TCR CDR3. TCRdb re-called the multiplex PCR reads with MiXCR, one entry per CDR3 protein. The table lists about 660,000 distinct CDR3 sequences, 45% of them singletons. Material: peripheral blood or thyroid tissue (not recorded which). These receptors were obtained from an adult man with Graves' disease, either hyperthyroidism or ophthalmopathy (not recorded which).

This rearrangement joins TRBV7-2 to TRBJ1-5; 8 positions agree with TRBD1. V shed 5 bases, J shed 2 bases, and the junction held 8 bases outside the gene matches. Germline V CDR1 and CDR2: SGHTA, FQGNSA. This CDR3 has 16 amino acids. In nucleotides, the CDR3 is TGTGCCAGCAGCAGTCCAGGGGGCGCAGGCAATCAGCCCCAGCATTTT. Protein product: CASSSPGGAGNQPQHF.

V gene TRBV20-1 combines with J gene TRBJ1-5; D might be TRBD1 (5 bases). The germline gives CDR1 DFQATT, CDR2 SNEGSKA (reference sequence). This CDR3 is built from 14 residues. Trimming removed 3 bases at V and 4 bases at J, with 13 bases between. The CDR3: CSASGGPLNQPQHF. CDR3 DNA sequence: TGCAGTGCTAGCGGGGGTCCCCTAAATCAGCCCCAGCATTTT.

The chain recombines TRBV3-1 with TRBJ2-7, with D possibly TRBD2 on 6 matching bases. CDR3 length: 13 amino acids. V lost 10 bases, J lost 3 bases, and 16 bases lay in between. Germline CDR1 reads LGHDT; CDR2 reads YNNKEL (reference sequence). The CDR3 DNA follows: TGTGCCACTGGGGGGTCAAGATTCTACGAGCAGTACTTC. It is translated as CATGGSRFYEQYF.

This clonotype was seen only a few times. The chain links TRBV7-2 to TRBJ1-2; no clear D gene. This CDR3 has 14 residues. Deletions cut 4 bases from V and 3 bases from J, with 12 bases between. The germline CDR1 and CDR2 sequences are SGHTA and FQGNSA. CDR3 DNA sequence: TGTGCCAGCAGCTACGCCGGACTCTACTATGGCTACACCTTC. This codes for CASSYAGLYYGYTF.

The gene calls are TRBV20-1 and TRBJ2-7; 7 bases are a match to TRBD1. Germline lookup yields CDR1 DFQATT and CDR2 SNEGSKA (reference sequence). The CDR3 spans 11 residues. Trimming took 3 bases from V and 4 from J; bases not matched to a gene: 0. The CDR3 here is CSARGQYEQYF. The CDR3 DNA follows: TGCAGTGCTAGGGGACAGTACGAGCAGTACTTC.

A word on this clonotype: A read error may produce the germline difference seen at one junction end. The chain has TRBV7-9 and TRBJ2-7; 7 positions agree with TRBD1. The V gene's germline CDR1 is SEHNR and CDR2 FQNEAQ (reference sequence). The length of the CDR3 is 15 residues. CDR3 nucleotides: TGTGCCAGCAGTTTAGCTGGACAGGAGGTATGCGAGCAGTACTTC. Translation gives CASSLAGQEVCEQYF.

V and J are TRBV7-9 and TRBJ1-4; tentative D call: TRBD1 (6 bases). There are 15 residues in the CDR3. Per germline, CDR1 SEHNR and CDR2 FQNEAQ (reference sequence). Trimming took 5 bases from V and 5 from J, leaving 15 bases between them. As DNA, the CDR3 is TGTGCCAGCAGCCAAACTCAGGGGAGCAATGAAAAACTGTTTTTT. Its protein product is CASSQTQGSNEKLFF. The variable domain in full, with the rest retrieved from reference TRBV7-9 and TRBJ1-4, is DTGVSQNPRHKITKRGQNVTFRCDPISEHNRLYWYRQTLGQGPEFLTYFQNEAQLEKSRLLSDRFSAERPKGSFSTLEIQRTEQGDSAMYLCASSQTQGSNEKLFFGSGTQLSVL.

The chain uses TRBV2 and TRBJ2-7, with TRBD2 matching over 9 bases. The CDR3 has 15 residues. Germline V CDR1 and CDR2: SNHLY, FYNNEI. Germline trimming cut 6 bases from V and 4 bases from J; bases unmatched to any gene: 10. The CDR3 DNA reads TGTGCCAGCAGCCAATCTCTGACTAGCGGATACGAGCAGTACTTC. It translates to CASSQSLTSGYEQYF.

This clonotype was seen just once. The chain is built from TRBV24-1 and TRBJ1-5; TRBD1 matches 8 bases. V shed 3 bases and J 5 bases; nucleotides not matched to a gene: 11. The CDR3 totals 17 residues. Germline V gene lookup returns CDR1 KGHDR and CDR2 SFDVKD. The CDR3 here is CATSDNRNRGVHQPQHF. For the CDR3, the DNA is TGTGCCACCAGTGATAACCGGAACAGGGGGGTTCATCAGCCCCAGCATTTT.

To note about this clonotype: At one of its ends the junction is not consistent with the germline gene, which may arise from a read error. The J gene is TRBJ1-2, the V gene TRBV14; D remains unclear. CDR1 and CDR2 from the germline V gene are SGHDN and FVKESK. The CDR3 extends over 16 amino acids. The CDR3 coding sequence is TGTGTCAGCAGCCAAGATATGGTGCCATCTCGGGATGGCTACACCTTC. This sequence encodes CVSSQDMVPSRDGYTF.

This clonotype was found many times. The genes are TRBV7-9 and TRBJ2-5; TRBD1 or TRBD2 may be the D gene (5 bases each). Trimming removed 1 base from V and 5 bases from J, with 14 bases in between. This CDR3 is built from 15 residues. CDR1 SEHNR and CDR2 FQNEAQ come from the germline V gene (reference sequence). CDR3: CASSLGGSEGETQYF. DNA of the CDR3: TGTGCCAGCAGCTTAGGAGGTAGCGAGGGGGAGACCCAGTACTTC. The full variable domain, in which reference TRBV7-9 and TRBJ2-5 provide the parts outside the CDR3, is DTGVSQNPRHKITKRGQNVTFRCDPISEHNRLYWYRQTLGQGPEFLTYFQNEAQLEKSRLLSDRFSAERPKGSFSTLEIQRTEQGDSAMYLCASSLGGSEGETQYFGPGTRLLVL.

The rearrangement uses TRBV9 and TRBJ1-1, with D possibly being TRBD1 (5 bases). Looked up from germline, CDR1 is SGDLS and CDR2 is YYNGEE. This CDR3 has 14 amino acids. V lost 0 bases and J lost 1, with 7 bases in between. CDR3 DNA: TGTGCCAGCAGCGTAGGGACAAGGAACACTGAAGCTTTCTTT. Protein product: CASSVGTRNTEAFF.

The chain carries TRBV9 and TRBJ1-1; D is undetermined. Per germline, CDR1 SGDLS and CDR2 YYNGEE. Deletions cut 0 bases from V and 0 bases from J, with 12 bases between. CDR3 size: 16 residues. The CDR3 DNA is TGTGCCAGCAGCGTAGGGCACAGAATCATGAACACTGAAGCTTTCTTT. It specifies CASSVGHRIMNTEAFF. The full variable domain, completed using reference TRBV9 and TRBJ1-1, is DSGVTQTPKHLITATGQRVTLRCSPRSGDLSVYWYQQSLDQGLQFLIQYYNGEERAKGNILERFSAQQFPDLHSELNLSSLELGDSALYFCASSVGHRIMNTEAFFGQGTRLTVV.

As to this clonotype: At one end, the junction sequence differs from germline, possibly due to a read error. The V gene is TRBV7-2, the J gene TRBJ1-5; 7 bases map to TRBD1. Per germline, CDR1 SGHTA and CDR2 FQGNSA. This CDR3 spans 15 amino acids. The CDR3 region is CASSQVLDRDQPQHF. The CDR3, as DNA: TGCGCCAGCAGCCAAGTTCTCGACAGGGATCAGCCCCAGCATTTT.

This clonotype was counted ten times or more. The germline gene is not matched at one end of the junction; a read error may be the cause. The V and J genes are TRBV7-9 and TRBJ1-1; D unclear. The CDR3 sequence is 13 residues long. Germline V gene sequence: CDR1 SEHNR, CDR2 FQNEAQ (reference sequence). The DNA for the CDR3 is TGCGCCAGCAGCTTCACCCGGAACACTGAAGCTTTCTTT. It specifies CASSFTRNTEAFF.

A single count supports this clonotype. This rearrangement joins TRBV6-7 to TRBJ1-2; TRBD1 matches 9 bases. TRBV6-7 is an ORF, and what it does is uncertain. This CDR3 contains 15 residues. Trimming removed 5 bases from V and 7 bases from J; junction bases left unmatched: 11. The CDR3 bases are TGTGCCAGCAGTAGCCGAGACAGGGGGAAAGGTGGCTACACCTTC. This translates into CASSSRDRGKGGYTF.

V and J are TRBV20-1 and TRBJ2-5, with 11 bases matching TRBD2. The last part of the DNA fits TRBJ2-7 better; the J call may be wrong. Germline V gene data show CDR1 as DFQATT and CDR2 as SNEGSKA (reference sequence). The CDR3 loop spans 16 amino acids. The CDR3 reads CSASEISGRAQYEQYF. The CDR3 DNA is TGCAGTGCTAGTGAGATTAGCGGGAGGGCCCAATACGAGCAGTACTTC.

This clonotype was seen only a few times. V is TRBV7-8 and J is TRBJ2-7; D gene unclear. The CDR3 extends over 12 amino acids. The V and J ends lost 7 bases and 4 bases respectively, with 11 bases between them. The germline gives CDR1 SGHVS, CDR2 FQNEAQ. The CDR3 region has the DNA TGTGCCAGCACCTCCGGGCAGTACGAGCAGTACTTC. Protein sequence: CASTSGQYEQYF.

This chain joins TRBV20-1 and TRBJ2-2; 7 bases map to TRBD2. CDR1 and CDR2 (germline): DFQATT, SNEGSKA (reference sequence). The J segment lost 6 bases and the V segment lost 5 bases, leaving 12 bases of the junction unmatched. The CDR3 has 15 amino acids. CDR3 region: CSAHQSGVVPGELFF. DNA for the CDR3: TGCAGTGCTCATCAAAGCGGGGTCGTGCCCGGGGAGCTGTTTTTT.

This chain links TRBV10-3 with TRBJ2-2, with 8 positions matching TRBD2. Germline V gene lookup returns CDR1 ENHRY and CDR2 SYGVKD. Trimming at V came to 5 bases and at J to 6 bases, leaving 5 bases not matched to a gene. The CDR3 consists of 14 residues. The CDR3 nucleotides are TGTGCCATCAGTCGGACTAGCACCTCCGGGGAGCTGTTTTTT. Its protein is CAISRTSTSGELFF.

Many counts were recorded for this clonotype. The rearrangement links TRBV7-8 to TRBJ2-7, with 8 nucleotides matching TRBD1. Looked up from germline, CDR1 is SGHVS and CDR2 is FQNEAQ. This CDR3 contains 15 residues. The V segment lost 2 bases and the J segment 6 bases; nucleotides outside the gene matches: 9. CDR3 in amino acids: CASSLMPGGFGEQYF. CDR3 sequence (DNA): TGTGCCAGCAGCTTAATGCCAGGGGGCTTTGGCGAGCAGTACTTC.

V gene TRBV7-3 combines with J gene TRBJ2-7, with 11 bases aligning to TRBD2. Trimming at V came to 5 bases and at J to 0 bases, leaving 6 bases not matched to a gene. CDR1 SGHTA and CDR2 FQGTGA come from the germline V gene. The CDR3 length is 16 residues. CDR3 in DNA: TGTGCCAGCAGCCAACAACTAGCGGGGGTCTCCTACGAGCAGTACTTC. Amino acids: CASSQQLAGVSYEQYF. The full variable domain, with the rest looked up from reference TRBV7-3 and TRBJ2-7, is GAGVSQTPSNKVTEKGKYVELRCDPISGHTALYWYRQSLGQGPEFLIYFQGTGAADDSGLPNDRFFAVRPEGSVSTLKIQRTERGDSAVYLCASSQQLAGVSYEQYFGPGTRLTVT.

This clonotype has only a few counts. The chain uses TRBV5-1 and TRBJ2-2; no definite D call. The CDR3 consists of 13 residues. Per germline, CDR1 SGHRS and CDR2 YFSETQ. V was cut by 1 base and J by 4 bases, with 5 bases left in between. CDR3 coding DNA: TGCGCCAGCAGCTTGCGTCCCACCGGGGAGCTGTTTTTT. It specifies CASSLRPTGELFF.

This clonotype has a handful of counts. The V gene is TRBV7-9, the J gene TRBJ2-5; D may match TRBD1 or TRBD2 (5 bases each). V was shortened by 4 bases and J by 5 bases, with 11 bases between the two germline ends. Germline-derived CDR1 and CDR2 are SEHNR and FQNEAQ (reference sequence). The CDR3 is 13 residues long. This CDR3 reads CASSSGPGETQYF. The CDR3 bases are TGTGCCAGCAGCTCGGGGCCCGGGGAGACCCAGTACTTC.

On this clonotype: This may be a read error: a much more frequent sequence differs by one nucleotide. The CDR3 does not close with the conserved phenylalanine or tryptophan, likely indicating a read error. The chain joins TRBV5-1 to TRBJ1-6, with D possibly TRBD1 on 5 matching bases. Germline V gives CDR1 SGHRS, CDR2 YFSETQ. This CDR3 has 13 amino acids. V lost 2 bases and J 10 bases, leaving 10 bases between the germline ends. CDR3 residues: CASSLQQASPLHL. CDR3 nucleotide sequence: TGCGCCAGCAGCTTACAACAGGCGTCACCCCTCCACCTT.

V is TRBV2 and J is TRBJ1-6, with a tentative D call TRBD1 (5 bases). CDR1 SNHLY and CDR2 FYNNEI come from the germline V gene. This CDR3 spans 13 amino acids. The ends were cut back, 6 bases at V and 6 bases at J, with 9 bases in the middle. The CDR3 region is CASRSGGNSPLHF. In DNA, the CDR3 is TGTGCCAGCAGAAGTGGGGGTAATTCACCCCTCCACTTT.

This clonotype was recorded many times. The V gene is TRBV25-1, the J gene TRBJ1-1; D is uncertain. CDR3 length equals 13 residues. Germline lookup yields CDR1 MGHDK and CDR2 SYGVNS. The V end lost 4 bases, the J end lost 11 bases, and 17 bases lay between the germline ends. The CDR3 DNA sequence: TGTGCCAGCAGTGTAGGTTCTATCGGGTTTGCTTTCTTT. It translates to CASSVGSIGFAFF.

V and J are TRBV10-2 and TRBJ2-3, with unresolved D. This CDR3 contains 14 residues. Germline V lookup: CDR1 WSHSY, CDR2 SAAADI. Trimming removed 0 bases at V and 6 bases at J, with 10 bases between. In nucleotides, the CDR3 is TGCGCCAGCAGTGAGTCGACGGCTATTGATACGCAGTATTTT. Translated: CASSESTAIDTQYF.

V usage is TRBV12-3 or TRBV12-4 and J usage is TRBJ2-7, with 8 bases fitting TRBD1. The CDR3 contains 14 residues. The V gene end was trimmed by 5 bases and the J gene end by 2 bases; junction bases not matched to a gene: 5. In nucleotides, the CDR3 is TGTGCCAGCAGTGAACAGGGGGTCCCCTACGAGCAGTACTTC. The encoded protein is CASSEQGVPYEQYF.

This clonotype has a single count. A much bigger clone sits one base away, suggesting this may be a read error. The rearrangement links TRBV2 to TRBJ1-5; 7 bases agree with TRBD1. Germline V gene sequence: CDR1 SNHLY, CDR2 FYNNEI. The CDR3 has 14 residues. The CDR3 DNA follows: TGTGCCAGCAGCGACAGGGTAGGAGATCAGCCCCAGCTTTTT. Translation gives CASSDRVGDQPQLF.

This clonotype turned up a few times. The chain is built from TRBV20-1 and TRBJ2-2; possible D gene TRBD1, 6 bases. V was trimmed by 1 base and J by 2 bases, leaving 14 bases between them. The CDR3 totals 16 residues. CDR1 is DFQATT and CDR2 is SNEGSKA in the germline V gene (reference sequence). The CDR3 DNA follows: TGCAGTGCTAGAGGAGGTGGGACAATCAACACCGGGGAGCTGTTTTTT. Translated: CSARGGGTINTGELFF.